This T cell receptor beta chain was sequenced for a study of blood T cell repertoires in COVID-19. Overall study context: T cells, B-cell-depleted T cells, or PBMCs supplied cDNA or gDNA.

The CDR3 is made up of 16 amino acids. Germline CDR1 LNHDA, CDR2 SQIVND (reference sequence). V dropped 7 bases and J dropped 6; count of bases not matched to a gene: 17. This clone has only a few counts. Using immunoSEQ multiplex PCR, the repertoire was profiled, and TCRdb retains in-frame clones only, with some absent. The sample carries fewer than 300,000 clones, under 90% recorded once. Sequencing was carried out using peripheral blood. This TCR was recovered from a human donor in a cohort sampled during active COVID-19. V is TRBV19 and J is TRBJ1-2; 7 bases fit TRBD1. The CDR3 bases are TGTGCCAGTAACAGTGACAGGGTCGGAGATTACGATGGCTACACCTTC. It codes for CASNSDRVGDYDGYTF. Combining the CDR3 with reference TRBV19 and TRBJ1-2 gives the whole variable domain DGGITQSPKYLFRKEGQNVTLSCEQNLNHDAMYWYRQDPGQGLRLIYYSQIVNDFQKGDIAEGYSVSREKKESFPLTVTSAQKNPTAFYLCASNSDRVGDYDGYTFGSGTRLTVV.